This T cell receptor (beta chain) is from a study of cytotoxic CD8 clonotypes in ibrutinib-treated CLL. Assay: immunoSEQ multiplex PCR; the TCRdb copy retains only in-frame clones and omits some. The sample lists over 120,000 clones; 75% to 80% were seen once. The origin of this receptor is a human donor with chronic lymphocytic leukemia. The input for sequencing was PBMCs, taken after 24 months of ibrutinib treatment.

CDR3 DNA sequence: TGTGCCAGCAGTACCCCCAGGGAACTGTTTTTT. This translates into CASSTPRELFF. The chain couples TRBV28 to TRBJ1-4; tentative D call: TRBD1 (5 bases). The CDR3 runs 11 residues. Trimming removed 5 bases from V and 12 bases from J, with 10 bases in between. Germline assignment: CDR1 MDHEN and CDR2 SYDVKM.